These 25 T cell receptor beta chains were sequenced from one sample in a study of T cells after posttransplantation cyclophosphamide. Sequencing used immunoSEQ multiplex PCR; TCRdb keeps in-frame clones, though not all of them. The profile covers roughly 40,000 clones, none occurring a single time. Sequenced sample: PBMCs. These receptors were obtained from a woman between 50 and 59 years old in good health and a related stem cell transplant donor.

This clone was seen many times. V gene TRBV4-1 combines with J gene TRBJ2-1; 9 nucleotides align to TRBD2. In germline, CDR1 is MGHRA, CDR2 YSYEKL. The trim removed 0 bases at V and 5 bases at J, leaving 5 bases unmatched. The CDR3 has 16 residues. CDR3: CASSQDRRLADNEQFF. The CDR3 DNA reads as TGCGCCAGCAGCCAAGATCGTCGACTAGCGGACAATGAGCAGTTCTTC.

This clone was recorded at least ten times. The V call is TRBV10-3, the J call TRBJ1-2; a weak D match, TRBD1 (5 bases). V lost 0 bases, J lost 6 bases, and 8 bases lay in between. Germline V gene lookup returns CDR1 ENHRY and CDR2 SYGVKD. The CDR3 sequence is 13 residues long. The CDR3 reads CAISESGRDGYTF. The CDR3 region has the DNA TGTGCCATCAGTGAGTCGGGCAGGGATGGCTACACCTTC.

This clone was counted ten times or more. This sequence joins TRBV5-4 and TRBJ2-7; 7 nucleotides agree with TRBD1. Germline-derived CDR1 and CDR2 are SGHNT and YYREEE (reference sequence). This CDR3 spans 15 amino acids. V lost 3 bases and J lost 2; bases outside the gene matches: 8. The CDR3 DNA reads as TGTGCCAGCAGCTCCCGGGACAGACCAACCTACGAGCAGTACTTC. It specifies CASSSRDRPTYEQYF.

This clone was detected many times. J is TRBJ1-1 and V is TRBV5-4; D is possibly TRBD1 (5 bases). V dropped 4 bases and J dropped 1 base, with 14 bases sitting between them. This CDR3 region has 15 residues. Germline CDR1 SGHNT, CDR2 YYREEE (reference sequence). The CDR3: CASSPGQGTNTEAFF. The CDR3 nucleotides read TGTGCCAGCAGCCCCGGGCAGGGTACGAACACTGAAGCTTTCTTT.

This clone turned up a few times. CDR3 sequence: CSARTGGDGYTF. CDR3 in DNA: TGCAGCGCTCGGACAGGGGGAGATGGCTACACCTTC. This chain links TRBV29-1 with TRBJ1-2, with 10 bases matching TRBD1. Germline CDR1 SQVTM, CDR2 ANQGSEA. The CDR3 is made up of 12 amino acids. V lost 7 bases to trimming and J lost 6 bases; unmatched junction nucleotides: 5.

This clone was seen many times. The rearrangement links TRBV2 to TRBJ2-3; 10 bases are shared with TRBD1. Germline V gene lookup returns CDR1 SNHLY and CDR2 FYNNEI. The trim removed 3 bases at V and 1 base at J, leaving 10 bases unmatched. The CDR3 is made up of 18 amino acids. CDR3 residues: CASSDQFGTGEGTDTQYF. For the CDR3, the DNA is TGTGCCAGCAGTGACCAATTCGGGACAGGGGAGGGCACAGATACGCAGTATTTT.

This clone was counted ten times or more. The V and J genes are TRBV21-1 and TRBJ1-2; the D call of TRBD1 is as the table states it, not checked on the DNA. TRBV21-1 is listed as a pseudogene. The CDR3 has 16 residues. For the CDR3, the DNA is TGTGCCAGCAGCACTAGACCCGGGACAGGGCATAGAGGCTACACCTTC. This encodes CASSTRPGTGHRGYTF.

This clone occurred a few times. An end of the junction does not agree with germline; a read error may underlie this. This chain uses TRBV2 with TRBJ2-7; 7 bases line up with TRBD2. The CDR3 spans 16 residues. CDR1 and CDR2 from the germline V gene are SNHLY and FYNNEI. The CDR3 nucleotides are TGTGCCAGCAGTGATAGCGCCGGGGGGTCCTCCTGCGAGCAGTACTTC. Translated: CASSDSAGGSSCEQYF.

This clone was found many times. The gene calls are TRBV18 and TRBJ1-1; TRBD1 agrees at 10 bases. Looked up from germline, CDR1 is KGHSH and CDR2 is LQKENI. This CDR3 is 15 amino acids long. The V segment lost 5 bases and the J segment 5 bases; nucleotides outside the gene matches: 8. The CDR3 is CASSTGTGARTEAFF. The DNA of the CDR3 is TGTGCCAGCTCAACGGGGACAGGGGCGAGGACTGAAGCTTTCTTT.

This clone occurred many times. The chain recombines TRBV7-3 with TRBJ1-1; the D is unclear. CDR3 length equals 12 residues. The V gene lost 5 bases and the J gene lost 11 bases, with 15 bases spanning the gap. Germline V CDR1 and CDR2: SGHTA, FQGTGA. CDR3 DNA sequence: TGTGCCAGCAGCCTCCCGGGTTCCCGGGCTTTCTTT. It yields the protein CASSLPGSRAFF.

This clone was counted ten times or more. This chain joins TRBV27 and TRBJ1-1; D is uncertain. Trimming cost V 6 bases and J 4 bases, with 9 bases left between them. Germline loops: CDR1 MNHEY, CDR2 SMNVEV (reference sequence). CDR3 length: 12 residues. In nucleotides, the CDR3 is TGTGCCAGCAGCCTGTCCCGCACTGAAGCTTTCTTT. This codes for CASSLSRTEAFF.

This clone was seen repeatedly, ten times or more. The chain links TRBV5-1 to TRBJ2-1; 11 nucleotides align to TRBD2. The CDR3 sequence is 17 residues long. Germline CDR1 reads SGHRS; CDR2 reads YFSETQ. V was clipped by 1 base and J by 8 bases; unmatched bases: 11. The CDR3 loop reads CASSLWASGGLYDEQFF. The DNA for the CDR3 is TGCGCCAGCAGCTTGTGGGCTAGCGGGGGGTTATACGATGAGCAGTTCTTC.

In this sample, this clone turned up many times. This rearrangement joins TRBV18 to TRBJ2-2, with 8 bases fitting TRBD1. From germline, CDR1 is KGHSH and CDR2 LQKENI. The CDR3 consists of 16 residues. V shed 6 bases and J 0 bases; nucleotides not matched to a gene: 6. The CDR3 loop is CASSLGQGTNTGELFF. The CDR3 bases are TGTGCCAGCTCTCTAGGACAGGGAACGAACACCGGGGAGCTGTTTTTT. The full variable domain, rest sourced from reference TRBV18 and TRBJ2-2, is NAGVMQNPRHLVRRRGQEARLRCSPMKGHSHVYWYRQLPEEGLKFMVYLQKENIIDESGMPKERFSAEFPKEGPSILRIQQVVRGDSAAYFCASSLGQGTNTGELFFGEGSRLTVL.

This clone appeared a few times. The rearrangement links TRBV7-9 to TRBJ2-5, with a possible D match to TRBD1 (5 bases). Near its end, the DNA agrees better with TRBJ2-7, so the J call may be wrong. CDR1 and CDR2 (germline): SEHNR, FQNEAQ (reference sequence). The CDR3 is 12 residues long. The CDR3 is CASSPTGYEQYF. DNA of the CDR3: TGTGCCAGCAGTCCAACAGGTTACGAGCAGTACTTC.

In this sample, this clone turned up many times. V is TRBV10-2 and J is TRBJ2-1, with a weak D call TRBD1 (5 bases). The germline CDR1 and CDR2 sequences are WSHSY and SAAADI. V shed 3 bases and J shed 7 bases, with 10 bases lying between them. The CDR3 covers 13 residues. The CDR3 nucleotides read TGCGCCAGCAGTGACCATCAGGGAAATGAGCAGTTCTTC. Residues: CASSDHQGNEQFF.

This clone was recorded at least ten times. CDR3 amino acids: CRRWSTGKQPQHF. The DNA for the CDR3 is TGCCGGCGCTGGTCGACAGGGAAACAGCCCCAGCATTTT. The chain carries TRBV29-1 and TRBJ1-5; 7 bases agree with TRBD1. The CDR3 has 13 amino acids. Per the germline V gene, CDR1 is SQVTM and CDR2 is ANQGSEA.

In its sample, this clone was seen many times. The V gene is TRBV2, the J gene TRBJ1-3; D not resolved. The V end was cut by 6 bases, the J end by 6 bases, with 9 bases between. Germline V gene data show CDR1 as SNHLY and CDR2 as FYNNEI. The CDR3 runs 12 residues. The CDR3 DNA reads TGTGCCAGCAGCATCAATTCAAACACCATATATTTT. Translated, it gives CASSINSNTIYF. Complete variable domain (other parts from reference TRBV2 and TRBJ1-3): EPEVTQTPSHQVTQMGQEVILRCVPISNHLYFYWYRQILGQKVEFLVSFYNNEISEKSEIFDDQFSVERPDGSNFTLKIRSTKLEDSAMYFCASSINSNTIYFGEGSWLTVV.

This clone showed up many times. The CDR3 region is CASSVGGLTNTGELFF. CDR3 nucleotide sequence: TGTGCCAGCAGCGTAGGGGGGCTTACGAACACCGGGGAGCTGTTTTTT. This chain uses TRBV9 with TRBJ2-2; perhaps TRBD1 as D (6 bases). Trimming pared 0 bases from V and 0 bases from J, leaving 9 bases between. The CDR3 runs to 16 residues. Germline-derived CDR1 and CDR2 are SGDLS and YYNGEE.

This clone was detected ten times or more. The chain combines TRBV30 with TRBJ1-1; D unresolved. V was cut by 2 bases and J by 10 bases, with 20 bases left in between. CDR1 is GTSNPN and CDR2 is SVGIG in the germline V gene (reference sequence). The CDR3 is 14 residues long. The CDR3 bases are TGTGCCTGGAGTCAAGGACCCGTCGGGATTGGAGCTTTCTTT. This encodes CAWSQGPVGIGAFF.

This clone was seen at least ten times. The V and J genes are TRBV6-5 and TRBJ2-7, with 8 bases matching TRBD1. This CDR3 spans 14 amino acids. Per germline, CDR1 MNHEY and CDR2 SVGAGI. J was trimmed by 6 bases and V by 2 bases; bases with no gene match: 6. In DNA, the CDR3 is TGTGCCAGCAGTTACCAGGGGGCCTCTCGCGAGCAGTACTTC. Protein sequence: CASSYQGASREQYF.

This clone was counted a few times. V usage is TRBV28 and J usage is TRBJ1-1; weak D call: TRBD1 (5 bases). Germline V CDR1 and CDR2: MDHEN, SYDVKM. This CDR3 has 13 residues. Trimming took 2 bases from V and 5 from J, leaving 9 bases between them. CDR3 DNA sequence: TGTGCCAGCAGTTTAATTCAGGGAACTGAAGCTTTCTTT. Translated: CASSLIQGTEAFF.

The chain recombines TRBV28 with TRBJ1-1; a weak D match, TRBD1 (6 bases). The length of the CDR3 is 15 residues. The V end lost 5 bases, the J end lost 4 bases, and 17 bases lay between the germline ends. The germline gives CDR1 MDHEN, CDR2 SYDVKM. The CDR3 sequence is CASSQIVRGSTEAFF. CDR3 DNA sequence: TGTGCCAGCAGTCAGATCGTAAGGGGGAGCACTGAAGCTTTCTTT.

This clone was seen many times. The V gene is TRBV5-1, the J gene TRBJ2-2; 8 bases are a match to TRBD1. CDR1 and CDR2 from the germline V gene are SGHRS and YFSETQ. V shed 4 bases, J shed 4 bases, and the junction held 9 bases outside the gene matches. The CDR3 has 16 amino acids. Here the CDR3 DNA reads TGCGCCAGCAGCCCCCGGAGGACAGGGTTCACCGGGGAGCTGTTTTTT. Translation: CASSPRRTGFTGELFF.

There are many counts of this clone. The V call is TRBV5-4, the J call TRBJ1-3, with D unclear. Germline-derived CDR1 and CDR2 are SGHNT and YYREEE (reference sequence). The CDR3 covers 16 residues. Trimming removed 7 bases from V and 0 bases from J, with 17 bases in between. CDR3 sequence: CASSRGRDLSGNTIYF. The CDR3 DNA sequence: TGTGCCAGCTCCAGAGGCCGGGATCTCTCTGGAAACACCATATATTTT.

This clone was picked up many times. The rearrangement uses TRBV19 and TRBJ1-1, with TRBD1 matching over 7 bases. Per germline, CDR1 LNHDA and CDR2 SQIVND (reference sequence). This CDR3 has 16 amino acids. V shed 4 bases, J shed 3 bases, and the junction held 11 bases outside the gene matches. The CDR3 bases are TGTGCCAGTAGTAACCCGGACAGGCACTGGGACACTGAAGCTTTCTTT. Translation gives CASSNPDRHWDTEAFF.